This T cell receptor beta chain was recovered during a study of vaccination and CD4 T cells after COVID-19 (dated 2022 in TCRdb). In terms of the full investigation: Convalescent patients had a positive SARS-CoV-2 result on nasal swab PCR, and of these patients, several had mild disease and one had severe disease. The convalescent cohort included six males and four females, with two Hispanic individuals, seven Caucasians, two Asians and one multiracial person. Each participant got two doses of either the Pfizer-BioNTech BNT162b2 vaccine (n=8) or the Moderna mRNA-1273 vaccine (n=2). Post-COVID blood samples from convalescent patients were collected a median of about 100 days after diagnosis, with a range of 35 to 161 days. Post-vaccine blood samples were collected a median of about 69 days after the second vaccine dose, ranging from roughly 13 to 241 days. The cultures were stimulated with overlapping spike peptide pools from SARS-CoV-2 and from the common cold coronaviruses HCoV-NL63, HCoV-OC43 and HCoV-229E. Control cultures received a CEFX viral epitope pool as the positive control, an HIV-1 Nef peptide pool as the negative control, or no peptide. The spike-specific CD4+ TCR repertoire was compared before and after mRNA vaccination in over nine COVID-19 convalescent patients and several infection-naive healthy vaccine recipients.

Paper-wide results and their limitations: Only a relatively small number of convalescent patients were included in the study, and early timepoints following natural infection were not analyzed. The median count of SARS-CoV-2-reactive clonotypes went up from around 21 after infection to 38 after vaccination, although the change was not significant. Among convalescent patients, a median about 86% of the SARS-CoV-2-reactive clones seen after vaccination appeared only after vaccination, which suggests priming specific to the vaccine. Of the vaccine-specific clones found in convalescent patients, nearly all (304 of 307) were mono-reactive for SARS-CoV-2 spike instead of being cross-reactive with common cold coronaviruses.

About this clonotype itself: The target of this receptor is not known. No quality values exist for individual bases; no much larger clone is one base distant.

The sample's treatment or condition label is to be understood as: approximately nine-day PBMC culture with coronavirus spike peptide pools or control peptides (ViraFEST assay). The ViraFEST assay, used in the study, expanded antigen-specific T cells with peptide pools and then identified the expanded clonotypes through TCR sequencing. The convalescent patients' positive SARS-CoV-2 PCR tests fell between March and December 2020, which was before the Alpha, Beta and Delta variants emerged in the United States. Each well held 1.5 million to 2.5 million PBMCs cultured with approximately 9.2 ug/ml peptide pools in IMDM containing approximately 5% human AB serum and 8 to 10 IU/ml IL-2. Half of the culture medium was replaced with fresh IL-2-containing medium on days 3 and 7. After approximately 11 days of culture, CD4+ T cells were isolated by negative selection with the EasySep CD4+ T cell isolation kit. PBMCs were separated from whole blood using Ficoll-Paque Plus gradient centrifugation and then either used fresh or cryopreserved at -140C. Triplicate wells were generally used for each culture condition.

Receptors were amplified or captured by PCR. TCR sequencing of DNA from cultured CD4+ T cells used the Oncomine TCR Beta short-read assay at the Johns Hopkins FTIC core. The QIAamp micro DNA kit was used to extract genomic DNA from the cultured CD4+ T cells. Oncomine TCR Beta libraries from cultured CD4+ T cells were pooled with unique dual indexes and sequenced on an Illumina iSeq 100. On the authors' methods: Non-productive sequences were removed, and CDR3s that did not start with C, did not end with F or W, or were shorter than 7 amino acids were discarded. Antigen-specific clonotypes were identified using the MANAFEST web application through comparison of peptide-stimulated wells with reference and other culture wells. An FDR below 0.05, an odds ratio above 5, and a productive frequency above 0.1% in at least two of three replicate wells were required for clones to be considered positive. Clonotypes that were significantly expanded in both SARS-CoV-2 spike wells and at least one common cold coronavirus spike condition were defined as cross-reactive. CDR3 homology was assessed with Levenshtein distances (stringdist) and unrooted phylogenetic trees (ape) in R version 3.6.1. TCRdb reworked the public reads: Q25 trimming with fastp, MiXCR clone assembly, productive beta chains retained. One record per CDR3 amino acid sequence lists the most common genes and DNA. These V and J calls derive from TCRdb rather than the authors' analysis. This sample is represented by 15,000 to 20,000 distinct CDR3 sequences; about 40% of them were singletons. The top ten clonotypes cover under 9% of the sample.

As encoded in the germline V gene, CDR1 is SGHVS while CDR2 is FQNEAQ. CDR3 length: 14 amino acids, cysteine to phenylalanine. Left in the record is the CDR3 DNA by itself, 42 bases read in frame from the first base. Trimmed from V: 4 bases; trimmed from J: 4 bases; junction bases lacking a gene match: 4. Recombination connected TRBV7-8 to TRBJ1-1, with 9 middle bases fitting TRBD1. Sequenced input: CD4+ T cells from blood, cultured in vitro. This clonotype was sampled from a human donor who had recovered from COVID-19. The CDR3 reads CASSSVTGGTEAFF. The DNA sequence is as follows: TGTGCCAGCAGCTCGGTGACAGGGGGCACTGAAGCTTTCTTT.